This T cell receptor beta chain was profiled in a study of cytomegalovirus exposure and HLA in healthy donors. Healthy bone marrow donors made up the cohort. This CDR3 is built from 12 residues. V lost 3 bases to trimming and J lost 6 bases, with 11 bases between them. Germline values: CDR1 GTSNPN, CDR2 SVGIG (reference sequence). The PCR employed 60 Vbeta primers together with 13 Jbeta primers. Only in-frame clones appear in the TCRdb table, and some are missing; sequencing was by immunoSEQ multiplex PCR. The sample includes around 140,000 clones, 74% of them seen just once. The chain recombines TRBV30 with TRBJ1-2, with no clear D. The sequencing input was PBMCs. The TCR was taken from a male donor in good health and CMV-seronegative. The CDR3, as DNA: TGTGCCTGGAGAGGAGGGCCGGATGGCTACACCTTC. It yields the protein CAWRGGPDGYTF.